What follows are 17 T cell receptor beta chains derived from one specimen sequenced in a study of T cell responses to AZD1222 COVID-19 vaccine (dated by TCRdb to the early 2020s). The library was generated by the immunoSEQ multiplex PCR assay. Held by TCRdb, this immuneACCESS table contains in-frame sequences only and omits some clones. Under half of the omission traces to an unresolved V gene where checked; the cause of the rest is unknown. For this sample there are approximately 89,000 clones; roughly 90% appear just once. About 14% of the sample rests with the top ten. The meaning of the sample's time point label: baseline before first vaccination. The sequencing used peripheral blood, collected on day 0 of AZD1222 vaccination. The source is an adult in good health.

The chain recombines TRBV9 with TRBJ2-2; the match to TRBD1 covers 9 bases. Germline assignment: CDR1 SGDLS and CDR2 YYNGEE. The CDR3 is 16 residues long. The J segment lost 2 bases and the V segment lost 2 bases, leaving 4 bases of the junction unmatched. The CDR3 is CASSVAGQGNTGELFF. CDR3 DNA: TGTGCCAGCAGCGTGGCGGGACAGGGTAACACCGGGGAGCTGTTTTTT.

The chain carries TRBV10-3 and TRBJ1-3; the match to TRBD1 covers 7 bases. V lost 3 bases and J lost 4; bases outside the gene matches: 6. The CDR3 consists of 15 residues. Germline CDR1 reads ENHRY; CDR2 reads SYGVKD. Here the CDR3 reads CAISERQGTGNTIYF. CDR3 nucleotides: TGTGCCATCAGTGAACGACAGGGTACAGGAAACACCATATATTTT.

The sample holds one count of this clone. The chain joins TRBV11-2 to TRBJ1-5; tentative D call: TRBD1 (6 bases). Germline loops: CDR1 SGHAT, CDR2 FQNNGV. V lost 3 bases, J lost 0 bases, and 9 bases lay in between. The CDR3 extends over 15 amino acids. Here the CDR3 reads CASSLGDISNQPQHF. The CDR3 DNA follows: TGTGCCAGCAGCTTGGGGGACATTAGCAATCAGCCCCAGCATTTT.

The V call is TRBV7-2, the J call TRBJ2-3; D gene unclear. Per germline, CDR1 SGHTA and CDR2 FQGNSA. Trimming removed 4 bases from V and 4 bases from J, with 9 bases in between. The CDR3 totals 13 residues. The CDR3 region has the DNA TGTGCCAGCAGCTCTATCTCAGCAGATACGCAGTATTTT. Translating it yields CASSSISADTQYF. The complete variable domain, with remaining parts taken from reference TRBV7-2 and TRBJ2-3, reads GAGVSQSPSNKVTEKGKDVELRCDPISGHTALYWYRQSLGQGLEFLIYFQGNSAPDKSGLPSDRFSAERTGGSVSTLTIQRTQQEDSAVYLCASSSISADTQYFGPGTRLTVL.

This chain uses TRBV3-1 (or the pseudogene TRBV3-2) with TRBJ1-1; D may be TRBD1 (5 bases). V gave up 0 bases and J gave up 6 bases, with 11 bases separating them. Germline assignment: CDR1 LGHDT and CDR2 YNNKEL (reference sequence). This CDR3 comprises 14 residues. CDR3 nucleotide sequence: TGTGCCAGCAGCCAAGATGGAGGGACTGCTGAAGCTTTCTTT. It specifies CASSQDGGTAEAFF.

V usage is TRBV9 and J usage is TRBJ2-2; TRBD2 agrees at 14 bases. The germline gives CDR1 SGDLS, CDR2 YYNGEE. V lost 4 bases to trimming and J lost 1 base; unmatched junction nucleotides: 6. This CDR3 is 18 amino acids long. CDR3 loop: CASSRGLAGAMNTGELFF. The CDR3 bases are TGTGCCAGCAGCAGGGGACTAGCGGGGGCCATGAACACCGGGGAGCTGTTTTTT.

In DNA, the CDR3 is TGTGCCAGCAGCCAGCAGGGGACTAGTTTGGGACTGGATACGCAGTATTTT. This encodes CASSQQGTSLGLDTQYF. The chain employs TRBV3-1 (or the pseudogene TRBV3-2) and TRBJ2-3; 8 bases align to TRBD2. The germline CDR1 and CDR2 sequences are LGHDT and YNNKEL (reference sequence). CDR3 size: 17 residues. V lost 3 bases, J lost 6 bases, and 14 bases stayed unmatched.

The chain joins TRBV24-1 to TRBJ1-2; D unresolved. With 3 bases removed from V and 4 bases from J, the gap between germline ends came to 8 bases. CDR1 is KGHDR, CDR2 SFDVKD, per germline. CDR3 length equals 13 residues. The CDR3 nucleotides are TGTGCCACCAGTGATCCAGGAATCTATGGCTACACCTTC. The encoded protein is CATSDPGIYGYTF.

This sequence joins TRBV12-5 and TRBJ1-5, with 8 bases aligning to TRBD1. Germline V gene lookup returns CDR1 LGHNT and CDR2 FRNRAP. This CDR3 spans 16 amino acids. V lost 6 bases and J lost 3; bases outside the gene matches: 10. Here the CDR3 DNA reads TGTGCTAGTGGCTGCGTGGACAGGGACGCCAATCAGCCCCAGCATTTT. Protein product: CASGCVDRDANQPQHF.

The J gene is TRBJ2-7, the V gene TRBV6-5; 10 positions agree with TRBD1. Germline trimming cut 7 bases from V and 6 bases from J; bases unmatched to any gene: 12. CDR1 and CDR2 from the germline V gene are MNHEY and SVGAGI. This CDR3 is built from 15 residues. The chain's CDR3 is CASTPGGQGSFEQYF. The CDR3 bases are TGTGCCAGCACCCCAGGGGGACAGGGGTCGTTCGAGCAGTACTTC.

CDR3 coding DNA: TGTGCCAGTAGTGTGTACTCCACAGATACGCAGTATTTT. Translation: CASSVYSTDTQYF. The chain is built from TRBV19 and TRBJ2-3, with unresolved D. Germline CDR1 reads LNHDA; CDR2 reads SQIVND (reference sequence). CDR3 length: 13 amino acids. V was shortened by 5 bases and J by 2 bases, with 8 bases between the two germline ends.

This sequence joins TRBV6-5 and TRBJ1-2; tentatively, D is TRBD1 (5 bases). The CDR3 consists of 13 residues. CDR1 is MNHEY, CDR2 SVGAGI, per germline. Trimming stripped 6 bases from V and 7 bases from J, with 15 bases between. The CDR3 sequence is CASSKEKGSGYTF. In DNA form, the CDR3 reads TGTGCCAGCAGCAAAGAAAAGGGGAGTGGCTACACCTTC.

J is TRBJ2-7 and V is TRBV5-6, with a possible D match to TRBD1 (6 bases). Trimming removed 4 bases at V and 4 bases at J, with 15 bases between. Germline V gene lookup returns CDR1 SGHDT and CDR2 YYEEEE. The CDR3 consists of 14 residues. CDR3 in DNA: TGTGCCAGCAGCGTGACAGGAAGTCCATACGAGCAGTACTTC. Amino acids: CASSVTGSPYEQYF.

This chain connects TRBV18 to TRBJ2-7; D is ambiguous. V shed 5 bases and J shed 0 bases, with 5 bases lying between them. The CDR3 runs 12 residues. The germline gives CDR1 KGHSH, CDR2 LQKENI. The CDR3 reads CASSSSSYEQYF. The CDR3, as DNA: TGTGCCAGCTCAAGCAGCTCCTACGAGCAGTACTTC. Full variable domain (missing parts from reference TRBV18 and TRBJ2-7): NAGVMQNPRHLVRRRGQEARLRCSPMKGHSHVYWYRQLPEEGLKFMVYLQKENIIDESGMPKERFSAEFPKEGPSILRIQQVVRGDSAAYFCASSSSSYEQYFGPGTRLTVT.

V gene TRBV5-1 combines with J gene TRBJ2-2; a possible D gene is TRBD1 (6 bases). The CDR3 is 13 residues long. Germline loops: CDR1 SGHRS, CDR2 YFSETQ. The V gene lost 4 bases and the J gene lost 6 bases, with 10 bases spanning the gap. CDR3 DNA: TGCGCCAGCAGCGTACAGGGTCCCGGGGAGCTGTTTTTT. Protein product: CASSVQGPGELFF.

The rearrangement joins TRBV7-9 to TRBJ2-7, with D unresolved. In germline, CDR1 is SEHNR, CDR2 FQNEAQ (reference sequence). The CDR3 has 15 amino acids. V lost 1 base to trimming and J lost 6 bases, with 16 bases between them. The CDR3 sequence is CASSLVTPNTGEQYF. CDR3 bases: TGTGCCAGCAGCTTAGTGACGCCAAACACGGGCGAGCAGTACTTC.

The CDR3 loop reads CASSQDLGGGANEQFF. Here the CDR3 DNA reads TGTGCCAGCAGCCAAGATCTCGGCGGGGGGGCAAATGAGCAGTTCTTC. The chain uses TRBV4-2 and TRBJ2-1; the match to TRBD2 covers 9 bases. There are 16 residues in the CDR3. The junction had 7 bases not matched to a gene; V was cut back by 0 bases and J by 7 bases. The germline V gene encodes CDR1 LGHNA and CDR2 YNFKEQ.